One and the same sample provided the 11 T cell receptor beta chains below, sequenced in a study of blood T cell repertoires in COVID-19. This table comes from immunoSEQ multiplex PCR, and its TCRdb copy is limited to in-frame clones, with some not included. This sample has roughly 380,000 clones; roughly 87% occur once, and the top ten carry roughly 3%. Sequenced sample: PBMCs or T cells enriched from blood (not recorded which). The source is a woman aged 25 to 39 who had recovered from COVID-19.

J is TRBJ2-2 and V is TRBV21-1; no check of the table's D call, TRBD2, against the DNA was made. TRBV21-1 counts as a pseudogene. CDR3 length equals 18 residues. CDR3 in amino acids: CASSKRGDTGTRCRGAVF. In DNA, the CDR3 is TGTGCCAGCAGCAAAAGAGGAGATACCGGGACTAGATGCCGGGGAGCTGTTTTT.

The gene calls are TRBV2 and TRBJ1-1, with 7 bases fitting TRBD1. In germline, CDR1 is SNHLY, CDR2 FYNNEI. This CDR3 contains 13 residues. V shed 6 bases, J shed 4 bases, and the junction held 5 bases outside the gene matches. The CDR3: CASRETGFTEAFF. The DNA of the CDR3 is TGTGCCAGCAGGGAGACAGGGTTCACTGAAGCTTTCTTT.

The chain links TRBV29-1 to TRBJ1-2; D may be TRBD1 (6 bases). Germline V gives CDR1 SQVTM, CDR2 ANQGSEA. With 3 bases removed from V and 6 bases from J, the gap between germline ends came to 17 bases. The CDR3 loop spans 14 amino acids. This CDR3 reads CSVDSGGEGHGYTF. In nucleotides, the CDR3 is TGCAGCGTTGATAGCGGGGGCGAAGGCCATGGCTACACCTTC. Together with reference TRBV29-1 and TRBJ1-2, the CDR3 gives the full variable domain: SAVISQKPSRDICQRGTSLTIQCQVDSQVTMMFWYRQQPGQSLTLIATANQGSEATYESGFVIDKFPISRPNLTFSTLTVSNMSPEDSSIYLCSVDSGGEGHGYTFGSGTRLTVV.

In DNA form, the CDR3 reads TGTGCCAGTAGTATATCGTCCGGAAACATTCAGTACTTC. It translates to CASSISSGNIQYF. This chain joins TRBV19 and TRBJ2-4; no reliable D call. The ends were cut back, 2 bases at V and 6 bases at J, with 8 bases in the middle. Germline-derived CDR1 and CDR2 are LNHDA and SQIVND (reference sequence). This CDR3 contains 13 residues.

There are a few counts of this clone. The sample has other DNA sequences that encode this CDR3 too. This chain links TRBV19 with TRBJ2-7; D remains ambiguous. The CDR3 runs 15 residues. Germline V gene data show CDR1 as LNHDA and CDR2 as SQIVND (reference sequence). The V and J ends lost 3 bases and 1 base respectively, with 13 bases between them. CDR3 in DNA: TGTGCCAGTAGTATTGGTCAGGCTTCTTCCTACGAGCAGTACTTC. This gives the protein CASSIGQASSYEQYF.

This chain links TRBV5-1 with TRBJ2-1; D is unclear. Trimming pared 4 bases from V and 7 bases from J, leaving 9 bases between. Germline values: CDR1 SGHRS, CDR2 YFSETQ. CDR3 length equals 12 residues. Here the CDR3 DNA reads TGCGCCAGCAGCGCGCCCGGTAATGAGCAGTTCTTC. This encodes CASSAPGNEQFF.

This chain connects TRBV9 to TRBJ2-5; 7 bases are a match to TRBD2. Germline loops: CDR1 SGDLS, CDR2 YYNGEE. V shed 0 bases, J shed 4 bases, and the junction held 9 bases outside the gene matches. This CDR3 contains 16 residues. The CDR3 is CASSVGPTSGAETQYF. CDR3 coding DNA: TGTGCCAGCAGCGTAGGCCCGACGAGCGGGGCAGAGACCCAGTACTTC.

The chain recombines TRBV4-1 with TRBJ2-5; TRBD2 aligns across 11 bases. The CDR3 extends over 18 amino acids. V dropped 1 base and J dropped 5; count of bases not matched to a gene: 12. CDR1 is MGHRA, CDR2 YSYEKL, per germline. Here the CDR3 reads CASSQGGTSGPLGETQYF. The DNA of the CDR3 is TGCGCCAGCAGCCAAGGGGGGACTAGCGGCCCTTTGGGGGAGACCCAGTACTTC.

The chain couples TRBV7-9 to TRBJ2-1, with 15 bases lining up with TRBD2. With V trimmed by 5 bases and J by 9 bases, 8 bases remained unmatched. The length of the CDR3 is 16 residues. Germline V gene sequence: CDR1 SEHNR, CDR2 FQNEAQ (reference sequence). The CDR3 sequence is CASSPTGTSGRSEQFF. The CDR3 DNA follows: TGTGCCAGCAGCCCAACCGGGACTAGCGGGAGGAGTGAGCAGTTCTTC.

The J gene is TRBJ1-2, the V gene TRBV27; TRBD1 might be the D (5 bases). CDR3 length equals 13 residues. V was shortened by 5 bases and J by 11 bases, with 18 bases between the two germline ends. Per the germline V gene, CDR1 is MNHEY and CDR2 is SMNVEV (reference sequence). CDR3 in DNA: TGTGCCAGCAGTGCCATGACAGACCCACTTTACACCTTC. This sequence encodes CASSAMTDPLYTF.

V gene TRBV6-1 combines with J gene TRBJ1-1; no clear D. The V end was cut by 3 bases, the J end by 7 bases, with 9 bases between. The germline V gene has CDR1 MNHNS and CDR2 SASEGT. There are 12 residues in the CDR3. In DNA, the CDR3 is TGTGCCAGCAGTGACGGTAGCTTTGAAGCTTTCTTT. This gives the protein CASSDGSFEAFF.